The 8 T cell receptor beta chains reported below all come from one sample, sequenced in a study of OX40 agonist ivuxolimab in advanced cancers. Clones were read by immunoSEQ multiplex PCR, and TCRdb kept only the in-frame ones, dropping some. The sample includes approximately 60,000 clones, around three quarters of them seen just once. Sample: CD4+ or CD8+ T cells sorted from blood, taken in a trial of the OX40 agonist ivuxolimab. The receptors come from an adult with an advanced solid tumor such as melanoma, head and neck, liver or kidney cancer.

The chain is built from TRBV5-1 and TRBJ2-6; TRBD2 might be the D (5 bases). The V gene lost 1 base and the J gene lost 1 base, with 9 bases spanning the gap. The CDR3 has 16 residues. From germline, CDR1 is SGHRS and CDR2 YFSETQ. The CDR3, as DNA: TGCGCCAGCAGCTTGATCTCGGGGTCTGGGGCCAACGTCCTGACTTTC. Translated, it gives CASSLISGSGANVLTF.

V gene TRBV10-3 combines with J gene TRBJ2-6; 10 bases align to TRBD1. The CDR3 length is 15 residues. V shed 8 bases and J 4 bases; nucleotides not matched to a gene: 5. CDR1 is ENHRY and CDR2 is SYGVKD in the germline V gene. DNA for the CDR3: TGTGCCATCCGACAGGGGGCAGGAGGGGCCAACGTCCTGACTTTC. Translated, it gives CAIRQGAGGANVLTF.

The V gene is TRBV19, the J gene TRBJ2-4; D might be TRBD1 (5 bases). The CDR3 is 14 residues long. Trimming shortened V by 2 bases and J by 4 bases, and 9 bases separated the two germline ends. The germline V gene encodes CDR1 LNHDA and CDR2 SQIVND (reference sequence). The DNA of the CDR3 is TGTGCCAGTAGTATAAGTCAGGGTAAAAACATTCAGTACTTC. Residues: CASSISQGKNIQYF.

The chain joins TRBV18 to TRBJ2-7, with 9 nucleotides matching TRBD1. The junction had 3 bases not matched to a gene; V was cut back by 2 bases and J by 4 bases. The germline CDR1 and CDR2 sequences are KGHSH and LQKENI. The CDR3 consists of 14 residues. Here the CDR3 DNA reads TGTGCCAGCTCACCAGGGACAGGGAGGTACGAGCAGTACTTC. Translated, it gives CASSPGTGRYEQYF.

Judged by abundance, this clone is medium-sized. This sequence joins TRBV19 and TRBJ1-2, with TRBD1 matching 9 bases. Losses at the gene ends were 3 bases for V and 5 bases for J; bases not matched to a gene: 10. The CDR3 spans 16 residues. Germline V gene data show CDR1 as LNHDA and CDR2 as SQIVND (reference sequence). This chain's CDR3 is CASSISPQGAFYGYTF. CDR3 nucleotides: TGTGCCAGTAGTATCTCGCCACAGGGGGCATTTTATGGCTACACCTTC.

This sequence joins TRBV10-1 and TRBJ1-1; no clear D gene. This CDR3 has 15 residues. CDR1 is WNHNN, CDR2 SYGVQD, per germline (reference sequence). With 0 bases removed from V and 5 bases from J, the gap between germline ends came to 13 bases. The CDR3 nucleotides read TGCGCCAGCAGTGAGTCCGGGAGTAGCGGAACTGAAGCTTTCTTT. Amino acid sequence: CASSESGSSGTEAFF.

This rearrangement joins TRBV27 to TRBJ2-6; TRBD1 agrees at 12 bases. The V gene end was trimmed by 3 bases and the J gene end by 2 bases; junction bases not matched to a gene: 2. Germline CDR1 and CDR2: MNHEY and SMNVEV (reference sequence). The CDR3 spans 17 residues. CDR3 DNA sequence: TGTGCCAGCAGTTTTGGGACAGGGGGCGCTGGGGCCAACGTCCTGACTTTC. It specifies CASSFGTGGAGANVLTF.

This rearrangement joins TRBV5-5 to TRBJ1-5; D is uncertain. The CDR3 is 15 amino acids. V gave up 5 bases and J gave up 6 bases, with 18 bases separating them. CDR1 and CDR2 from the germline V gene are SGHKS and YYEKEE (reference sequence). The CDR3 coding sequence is TGTGCCAGCAGTCAGACCCTGGGGATTAGTCAGCCCCAGCATTTT. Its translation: CASSQTLGISQPQHF.